Sequencing of this T cell receptor beta chain was carried out in a study of spatial heterogeneity in lung cancer. About the research overall: Compared with alpha-chain sequences, beta-chain sequences were consistently detected in greater numbers.

Carried by each TCR cDNA molecule was a unique molecular identifier. TCRdb reanalysed the 5' RACE reads using MiXCR and keeps one entry per CDR3 protein. Of tens of thousands of distinct CDR3 sequences in the sample, 7% to 9% were seen once. Trimming pared 2 bases from V and 3 bases from J, leaving 12 bases between. The CDR3 totals 15 residues. Germline CDR1 is MNHNY and CDR2 is SVGAGI (reference sequence). Study-level points and caveats: Relative to follow-up, resection was when ubiquitous expanded tumor TCRs appeared more in blood.

This clonotype occurred a few times. Its matching antigen is unknown. Specified time point: sample taken at primary tumor resection. The authors sequenced whole RNA from tumor, nontumor lung or frozen PBMC without sorting. The receptor comes from a male donor with early-stage non-small cell lung cancer. This rearrangement joins TRBV6-6 to TRBJ2-3; maybe TRBD2 (6 bases). The starting material was PBMCs, obtained at surgery. CDR3 residues: CASSYGGAPTDTQYF. Written as DNA, the CDR3 is TGTGCCAGCAGTTACGGAGGGGCGCCAACAGATACGCAGTATTTT.